This TCR beta chain was documented in a study of high-grade serous ovarian cancer treatment subgroups. Across the study: On average, approximately 15,000 reads and 7,494 unique TCR beta rearrangements were obtained per sample. The study's findings and limits: Different patients shared almost no repertoire; same-patient tumors shared roughly 0.1 to 0.8. Higher neoantigen levels went with greater TCR clonal relatedness. The analyses considered CDR3 and ignored CDR1 and CDR2.

Clones were read by immunoSEQ multiplex PCR, and TCRdb kept only the in-frame ones, dropping some. This table holds about 4,400 clones, 60% to 80% found once. A remark on this clone: Its antigen is still unknown.

Tumor samples were taken before definitive surgery or chemotherapy. The CDR3 spans 14 residues. CDR1 and CDR2 (germline): SGHVS, FQNEAQ. Trimming removed 3 bases from V and 4 bases from J; junction bases left unmatched: 3. This receptor was taken from a human donor with high-grade serous ovarian cancer. The chain uses TRBV7-8 and TRBJ2-1; 7 bases agree with TRBD1. The sample was tumor tissue. As DNA, the CDR3 is TGTGCCAGCAGCTTTCAGGGACAGTACAATGAGCAGTTCTTC. It yields the protein CASSFQGQYNEQFF. The variable domain in full, with the rest retrieved from reference TRBV7-8 and TRBJ2-1, is GAGVSQSPRYKVAKRGQDVALRCDPISGHVSLFWYQQALGQGPEFLTYFQNEAQLDKSGLPSDRFFAERPEGSVSTLKIQRTQQEDSAVYLCASSFQGQYNEQFFGPGTRLTVL.